These 5 T cell receptor beta chains were sequenced from one sample in a study of cytomegalovirus exposure and HLA in healthy donors. Assay used: immunoSEQ multiplex PCR; TCRdb lists only in-frame clones, some missing. The table records some 120,000 clones, approximately 90% of them present only once. Sequences were obtained from PBMCs. The receptors here all came from a woman under 30 in good health and CMV-seronegative.

The V gene is TRBV28, the J gene TRBJ2-7; 8 bases match TRBD2. Germline trimming cut 3 bases from V and 4 bases from J; bases unmatched to any gene: 5. Germline V CDR1 and CDR2: MDHEN, SYDVKM. CDR3 length equals 14 residues. CDR3: CASSFLAGTYEQYF. CDR3 sequence (DNA): TGTGCCAGCAGTTTCTTAGCGGGGACGTACGAGCAGTACTTC.

The rearrangement joins TRBV6-5 to TRBJ1-1, with a weak D call TRBD1 (6 bases). From germline, CDR1 is MNHEY and CDR2 SVGAGI. V was pared by 8 bases and J by 8 bases, with 12 bases between. The CDR3 contains 11 residues. CDR3 region: CASRWGGEAFF. In DNA, the CDR3 is TGTGCCAGCCGATGGGGGGGCGAAGCTTTCTTT.

The V and J genes are TRBV30 and TRBJ2-7, with 9 bases aligning to TRBD1. Germline assignment: CDR1 GTSNPN and CDR2 SVGIG (reference sequence). The CDR3 loop spans 13 amino acids. V dropped 5 bases and J dropped 2; count of bases not matched to a gene: 4. CDR3 amino acids: CAWGQGLAYEQYF. CDR3 bases: TGTGCCTGGGGACAGGGGTTAGCCTACGAGCAGTACTTC.

The V call is TRBV6-6, the J call TRBJ2-7; 9 bases map to TRBD1. Germline values: CDR1 MNHNY, CDR2 SVGAGI (reference sequence). The CDR3 is 15 amino acids. Trimming removed 7 bases from V and 0 bases from J; junction bases left unmatched: 7. CDR3 in DNA: TGTGCCAGCACCGGGACAGGGAGTAGCTCCTACGAGCAGTACTTC. It specifies CASTGTGSSSYEQYF.

This clone was counted once. The chain recombines TRBV6-1 with TRBJ1-5; 9 nucleotides agree with TRBD1. Germline CDR1 reads MNHNS; CDR2 reads SASEGT. The CDR3 runs 16 residues. V dropped 4 bases and J dropped 1; count of bases not matched to a gene: 5. The CDR3 loop reads CASSVNRGRSNQPQHF. CDR3 DNA: TGTGCCAGCAGTGTTAACAGGGGGCGAAGCAATCAGCCCCAGCATTTT.